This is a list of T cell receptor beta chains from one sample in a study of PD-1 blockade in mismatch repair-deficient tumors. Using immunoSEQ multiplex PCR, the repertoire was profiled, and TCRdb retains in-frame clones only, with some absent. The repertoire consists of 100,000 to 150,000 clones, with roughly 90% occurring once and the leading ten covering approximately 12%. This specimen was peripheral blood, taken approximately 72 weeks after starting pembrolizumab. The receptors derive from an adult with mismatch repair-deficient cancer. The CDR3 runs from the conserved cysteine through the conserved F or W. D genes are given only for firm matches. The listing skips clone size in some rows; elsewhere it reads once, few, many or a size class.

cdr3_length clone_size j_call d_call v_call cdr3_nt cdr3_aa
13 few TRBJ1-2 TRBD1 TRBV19 TGTGCCACCCTGGACAGGGCTTGGGATGGCTACACCTTC CATLDRAWDGYTF
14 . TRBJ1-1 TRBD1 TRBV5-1 TGCGCCAGCAAAAAGGGACAGCCCCTCACTGAAGCTTTCTTT CASKKGQPLTEAFF
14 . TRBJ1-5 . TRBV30 TGTGCCTGGAGTCCGGATGGCCCCTTTGAGCCCCAGCATTTT CAWSPDGPFEPQHF
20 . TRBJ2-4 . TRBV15 TGTGCCACCAGCAGACCTTCTGTCCCAGCAGAGCTCGTAGCCAAAAACATTCAGTACTTC CATSRPSVPAELVAKNIQYF
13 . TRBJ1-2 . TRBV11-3 TGTGCCAGCAGCAAGGACAGCCTCTATGGCTACACCTTC CASSKDSLYGYTF
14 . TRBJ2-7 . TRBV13 TGTGCCAGCAGCTTTAATGGCAGATCCTACGAGCAGTACTTC CASSFNGRSYEQYF
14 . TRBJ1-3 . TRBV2 TGTGCCAGCAGTGTTGGGGGGGCTGGAAACACCATATATTTT CASSVGGAGNTIYF
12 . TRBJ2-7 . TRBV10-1 TGCGCCAGCAGGTTACTACACTACGAGCAGTACTTC CASRLLHYEQYF
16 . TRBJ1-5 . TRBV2 TGTGCCAGCAGTGAAGGACTCAGGGATGGGAATCAGCCCCAGCATTTT CASSEGLRDGNQPQHF
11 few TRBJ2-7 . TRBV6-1 TGTGCCAGCAGTGAAGGCTACGAGCAGTACTTC CASSEGYEQYF
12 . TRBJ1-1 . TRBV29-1 TGCAGCGTCCGACGGGGGAACACTGAAGCTTTCTTT CSVRRGNTEAFF
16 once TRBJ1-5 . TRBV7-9 TGTGCCAGCAGCTTAGGACAGGATACTAGCAATCAGCCCCAGCATTTT CASSLGQDTSNQPQHF
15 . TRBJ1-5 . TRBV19 TGTGCCAGTAGTGCCTCGGGGGTCGGCAATCAGCCCCAGCATTTT CASSASGVGNQPQHF
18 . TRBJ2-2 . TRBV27 TGTGCCAGCAGTTTTACCCAGTGGACAGCTCTTTCCACCGGGGAGCTGTTTTTT CASSFTQWTALSTGELFF
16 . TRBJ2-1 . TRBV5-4 TGTGCCAGCAGCTTTCCCGGCACCTTCTCCTACAATGAGCAGTTCTTC CASSFPGTFSYNEQFF
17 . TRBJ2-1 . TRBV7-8 TGTGCCAGCAGCTTAGTCGGCCTCGGGGGCCAATACAATGAGCAGTTCTTC CASSLVGLGGQYNEQFF
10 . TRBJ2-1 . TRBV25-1 TGTGCCAGCAGCGGGAGCTTTTCGTTCTTC CASSGSFSFF
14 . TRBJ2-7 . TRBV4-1 TGCGCCAGCAGCCAATTCGACAGCACCTACGAGCAGTACTTC CASSQFDSTYEQYF
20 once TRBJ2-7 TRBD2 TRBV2 TGTGCCAGCAGCCTGATATCCGGGACTAGCGGAAAGACGAGCTCCTACGAGCAGTACTTC CASSLISGTSGKTSSYEQYF
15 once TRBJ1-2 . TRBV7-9 TGTGCCAGCAGCGAACGGGACGGTGTTAACTATGGCTACACCTTC CASSERDGVNYGYTF
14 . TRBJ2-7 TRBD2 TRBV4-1 TGCGCCAGCAGCCAAGGGAGCGGGGTCTACGAGCAGTACTTC CASSQGSGVYEQYF
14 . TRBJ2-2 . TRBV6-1 TGTGCCAGCAGTTTCGCTACGTCCGGCGGGGAGCTGTTTTTT CASSFATSGGELFF
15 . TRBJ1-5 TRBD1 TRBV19 TGTGCCAGTAGCGGGACAGAGTATAGCAATCAGCCCCAGCATTTT CASSGTEYSNQPQHF